This T cell receptor (beta chain) comes out of a study of blood T cell repertoires in COVID-19. There are a few counts of this clone. Individuals aged about 18 to 90 years were recruited from some 26 US areas. Per the authors' pipeline: Amplification of reference gene primers was used by the study to estimate nucleated cell counts. Sequencing used immunoSEQ multiplex PCR; TCRdb keeps in-frame clones, though not all of them. The DNA was the basis for D and trimming; V, J and clone size are from that table. The table has around 340,000 clones, 65% to 90% seen once; the top ten hold roughly 4.2%. The germline CDR1 and CDR2 sequences are MNHEY and SVGEGT. V shed 2 bases, J shed 6 bases, and the junction held 12 bases outside the gene matches. There are 18 residues in the CDR3.

This receptor was obtained from a woman in her thirties or forties with acute COVID-19. The rearrangement joins TRBV6-2 or TRBV6-3 to TRBJ2-3; 12 bases match TRBD2. The material sequenced was PBMCs or T cells enriched from blood (not recorded which). The CDR3 region is CASSYPALTSGRADTQYF. The CDR3 DNA is TGTGCCAGCAGTTACCCCGCACTGACTAGCGGGAGAGCGGATACGCAGTATTTT.